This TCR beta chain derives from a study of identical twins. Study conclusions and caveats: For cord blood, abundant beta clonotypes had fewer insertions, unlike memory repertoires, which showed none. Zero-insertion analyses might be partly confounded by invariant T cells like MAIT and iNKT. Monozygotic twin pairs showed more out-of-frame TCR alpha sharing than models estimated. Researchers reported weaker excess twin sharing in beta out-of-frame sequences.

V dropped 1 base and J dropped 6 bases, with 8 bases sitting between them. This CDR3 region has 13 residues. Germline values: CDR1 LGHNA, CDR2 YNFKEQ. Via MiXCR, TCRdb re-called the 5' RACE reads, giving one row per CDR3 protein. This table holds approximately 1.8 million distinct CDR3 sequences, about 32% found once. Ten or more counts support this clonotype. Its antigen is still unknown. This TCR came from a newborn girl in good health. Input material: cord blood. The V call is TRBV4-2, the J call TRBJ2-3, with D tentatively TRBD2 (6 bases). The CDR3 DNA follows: TGTGCCAGCAGCCAAGGAGGAGGGGATACGCAGTATTTT. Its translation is CASSQGGGDTQYF.